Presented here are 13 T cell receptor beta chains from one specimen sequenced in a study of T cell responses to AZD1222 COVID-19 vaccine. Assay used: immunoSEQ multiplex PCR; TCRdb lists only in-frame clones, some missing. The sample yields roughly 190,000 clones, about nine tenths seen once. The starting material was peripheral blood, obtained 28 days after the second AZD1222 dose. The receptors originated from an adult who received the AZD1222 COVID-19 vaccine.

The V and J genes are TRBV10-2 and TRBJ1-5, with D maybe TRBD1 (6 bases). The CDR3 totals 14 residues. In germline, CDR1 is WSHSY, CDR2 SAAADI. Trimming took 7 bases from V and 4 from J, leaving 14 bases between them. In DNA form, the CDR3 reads TGCGCCAGCACACAGGGTTCGCTGAATCAGCCCCAGCATTTT. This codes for CASTQGSLNQPQHF.

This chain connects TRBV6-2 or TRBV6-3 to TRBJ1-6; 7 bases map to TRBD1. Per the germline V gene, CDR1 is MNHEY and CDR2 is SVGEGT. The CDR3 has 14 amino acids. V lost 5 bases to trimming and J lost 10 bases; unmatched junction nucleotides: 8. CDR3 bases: TGTGCCAGCAGTCAAGACAGGGCCGGGTCACCCCTCCACTTT. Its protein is CASSQDRAGSPLHF.

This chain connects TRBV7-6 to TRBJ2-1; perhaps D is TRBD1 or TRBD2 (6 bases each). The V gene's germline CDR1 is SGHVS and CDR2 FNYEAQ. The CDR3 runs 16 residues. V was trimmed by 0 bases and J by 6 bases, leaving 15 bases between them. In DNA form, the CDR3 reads TGTGCCAGCAGCTTAGCGGTGAGGGGGGACGGCAATGAGCAGTTCTTC. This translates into CASSLAVRGDGNEQFF.

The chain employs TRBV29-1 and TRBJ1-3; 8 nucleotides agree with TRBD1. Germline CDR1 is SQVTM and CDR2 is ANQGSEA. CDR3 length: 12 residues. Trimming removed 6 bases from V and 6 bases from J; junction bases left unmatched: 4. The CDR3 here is CSVRTGLNTIYF. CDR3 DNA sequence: TGCAGCGTCAGGACAGGGCTAAACACCATATATTTT.

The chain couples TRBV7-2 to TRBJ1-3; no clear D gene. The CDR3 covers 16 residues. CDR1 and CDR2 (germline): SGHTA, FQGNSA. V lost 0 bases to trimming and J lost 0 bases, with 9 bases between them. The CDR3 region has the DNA TGTGCCAGCAGCTTAGCGAAGGGCTACTCTGGAAACACCATATATTTT. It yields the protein CASSLAKGYSGNTIYF.

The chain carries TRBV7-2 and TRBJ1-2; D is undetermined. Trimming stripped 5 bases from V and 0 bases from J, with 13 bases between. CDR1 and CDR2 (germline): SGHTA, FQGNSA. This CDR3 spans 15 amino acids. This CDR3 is CASSRQTQANYGYTF. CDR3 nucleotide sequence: TGTGCCAGCAGCCGTCAGACCCAGGCTAACTATGGCTACACCTTC.

CDR3 protein: CASRGQGGATNEKLFF. For the CDR3, the DNA is TGCGCCAGCAGGGGACAGGGAGGGGCAACTAATGAAAAACTGTTTTTT. The genes are TRBV5-1 and TRBJ1-4; 9 nucleotides match TRBD1. Germline CDR1 is SGHRS and CDR2 is YFSETQ. The CDR3 has 16 residues. V lost 5 bases, J lost 0 bases, and 5 bases stayed unmatched.

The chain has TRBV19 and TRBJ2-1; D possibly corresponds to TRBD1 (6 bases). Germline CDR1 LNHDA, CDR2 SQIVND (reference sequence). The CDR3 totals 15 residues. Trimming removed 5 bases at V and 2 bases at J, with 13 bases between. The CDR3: CASSRVQGPYNEQFF. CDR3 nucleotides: TGTGCCAGTAGTCGAGTACAGGGCCCCTACAATGAGCAGTTCTTC. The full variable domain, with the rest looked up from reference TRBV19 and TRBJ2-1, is DGGITQSPKYLFRKEGQNVTLSCEQNLNHDAMYWYRQDPGQGLRLIYYSQIVNDFQKGDIAEGYSVSREKKESFPLTVTSAQKNPTAFYLCASSRVQGPYNEQFFGPGTRLTVL.

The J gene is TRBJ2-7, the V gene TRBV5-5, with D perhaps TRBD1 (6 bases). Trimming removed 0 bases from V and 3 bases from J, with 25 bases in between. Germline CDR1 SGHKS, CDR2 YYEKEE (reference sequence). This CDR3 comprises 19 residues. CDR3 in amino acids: CASSLGVDADWGPLYEQYF. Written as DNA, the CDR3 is TGTGCCAGCAGCTTGGGGGTGGACGCCGACTGGGGGCCCCTCTACGAGCAGTACTTC.

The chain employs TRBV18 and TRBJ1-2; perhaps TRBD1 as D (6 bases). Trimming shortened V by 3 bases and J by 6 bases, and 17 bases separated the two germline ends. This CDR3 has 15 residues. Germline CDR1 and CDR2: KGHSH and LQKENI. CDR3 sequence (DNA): TGTGCCAGCTCACCTGGACAGTATCCCATGCATGGCTACACCTTC. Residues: CASSPGQYPMHGYTF.

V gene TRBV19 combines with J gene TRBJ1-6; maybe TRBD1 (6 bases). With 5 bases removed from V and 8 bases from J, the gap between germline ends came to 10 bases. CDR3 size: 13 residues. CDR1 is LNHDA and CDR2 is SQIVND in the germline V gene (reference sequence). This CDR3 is CASSFRGHSPLHF. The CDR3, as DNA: TGTGCCAGTAGTTTCAGGGGCCATTCACCCCTCCACTTT.

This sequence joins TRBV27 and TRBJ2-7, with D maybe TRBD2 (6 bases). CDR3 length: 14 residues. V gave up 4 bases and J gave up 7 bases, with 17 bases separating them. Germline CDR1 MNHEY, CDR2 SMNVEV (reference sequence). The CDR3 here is CASSSRLGVGEQYF. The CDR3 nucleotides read TGTGCCAGCAGTTCCCGACTAGGAGTAGGGGAGCAGTACTTC.

As DNA, the CDR3 is TGTGCCAGCAGTGAATTTAGGGGGGCTTCTGGAAACACCATATATTTT. Translation: CASSEFRGASGNTIYF. The chain carries TRBV6-1 and TRBJ1-3; a possible D gene is TRBD1 (6 bases). This CDR3 is 16 amino acids long. V was pared by 2 bases and J by 1 base, with 12 bases between. CDR1 and CDR2 (germline): MNHNS, SASEGT.